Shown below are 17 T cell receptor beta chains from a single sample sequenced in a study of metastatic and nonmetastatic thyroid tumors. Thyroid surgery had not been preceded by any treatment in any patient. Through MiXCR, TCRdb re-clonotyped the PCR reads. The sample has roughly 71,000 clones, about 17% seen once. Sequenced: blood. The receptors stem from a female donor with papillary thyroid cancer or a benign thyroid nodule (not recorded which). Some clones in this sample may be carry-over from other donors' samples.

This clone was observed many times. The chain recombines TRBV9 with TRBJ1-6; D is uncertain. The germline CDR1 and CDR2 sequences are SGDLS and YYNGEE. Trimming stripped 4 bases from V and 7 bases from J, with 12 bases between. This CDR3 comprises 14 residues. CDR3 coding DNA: TGTGCCAGCAGCCCAAGACGGGAGAATTCACCCCTCCACTTT. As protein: CASSPRRENSPLHF.

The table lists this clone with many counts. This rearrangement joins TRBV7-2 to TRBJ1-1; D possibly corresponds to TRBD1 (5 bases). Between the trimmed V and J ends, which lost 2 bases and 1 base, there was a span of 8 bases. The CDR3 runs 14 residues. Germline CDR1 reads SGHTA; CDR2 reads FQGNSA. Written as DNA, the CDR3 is TGTGCCAGCAGCTTAAGGGGCCCGAACACTGAAGCTTTCTTT. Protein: CASSLRGPNTEAFF.

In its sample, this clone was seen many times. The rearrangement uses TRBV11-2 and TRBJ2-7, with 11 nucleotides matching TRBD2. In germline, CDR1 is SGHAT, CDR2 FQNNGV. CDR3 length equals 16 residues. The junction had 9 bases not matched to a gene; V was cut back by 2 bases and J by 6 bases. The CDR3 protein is CASSLSNSGRAFEQYF. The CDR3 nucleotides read TGTGCCAGCAGCTTATCCAATAGCGGGAGGGCGTTCGAGCAGTACTTC.

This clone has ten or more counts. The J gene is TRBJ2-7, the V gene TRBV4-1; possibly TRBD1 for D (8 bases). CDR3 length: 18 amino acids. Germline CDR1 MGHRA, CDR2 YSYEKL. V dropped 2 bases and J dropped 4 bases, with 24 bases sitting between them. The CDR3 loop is CASSQQGASGHARYEQYF. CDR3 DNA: TGCGCCAGCAGCCAACAGGGGGCTAGCGGACACGCCCGATACGAGCAGTACTTC.

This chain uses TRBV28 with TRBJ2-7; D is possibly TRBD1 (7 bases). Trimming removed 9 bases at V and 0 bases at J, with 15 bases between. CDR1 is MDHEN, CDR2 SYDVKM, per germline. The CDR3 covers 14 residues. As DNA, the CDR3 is TGTGCCAGTTTTCCAGGGGGGAGCTCCTACGAGCAGTACTTC. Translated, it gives CASFPGGSSYEQYF.

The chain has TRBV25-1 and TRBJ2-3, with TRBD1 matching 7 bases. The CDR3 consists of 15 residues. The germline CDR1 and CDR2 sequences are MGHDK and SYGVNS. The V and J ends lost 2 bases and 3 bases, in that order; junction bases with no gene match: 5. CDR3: CASSEEGARTDTQYF. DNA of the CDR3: TGTGCCAGCAGTGAAGAGGGGGCAAGGACAGATACGCAGTATTTT.

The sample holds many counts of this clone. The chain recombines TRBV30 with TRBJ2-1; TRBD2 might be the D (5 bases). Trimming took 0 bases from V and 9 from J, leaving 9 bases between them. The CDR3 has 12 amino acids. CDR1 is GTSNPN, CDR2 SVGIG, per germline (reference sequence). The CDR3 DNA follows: TGTGCCTGGAGTGTATCAGCGGCTGAGCAGTTCTTC. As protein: CAWSVSAAEQFF.

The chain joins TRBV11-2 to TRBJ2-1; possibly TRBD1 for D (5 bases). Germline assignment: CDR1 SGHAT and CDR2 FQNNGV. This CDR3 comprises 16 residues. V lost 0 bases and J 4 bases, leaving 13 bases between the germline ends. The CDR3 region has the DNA TGTGCCAGCAGCTTAGAACTGGCAGGGTATTACAATGAGCAGTTCTTC. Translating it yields CASSLELAGYYNEQFF. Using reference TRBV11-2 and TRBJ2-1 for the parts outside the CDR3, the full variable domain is EAGVAQSPRYKIIEKRQSVAFWCNPISGHATLYWYQQILGQGPKLLIQFQNNGVVDDSQLPKDRFSAERLKGVDSTLKIQPAKLEDSAVYLCASSLELAGYYNEQFFGPGTRLTVL.

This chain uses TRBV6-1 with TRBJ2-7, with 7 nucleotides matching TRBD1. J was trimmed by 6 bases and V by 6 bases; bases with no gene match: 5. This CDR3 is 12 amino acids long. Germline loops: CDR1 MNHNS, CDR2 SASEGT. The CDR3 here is CASRSNRGEQYF. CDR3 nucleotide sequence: TGTGCCAGCAGATCAAACAGGGGCGAGCAGTACTTC.

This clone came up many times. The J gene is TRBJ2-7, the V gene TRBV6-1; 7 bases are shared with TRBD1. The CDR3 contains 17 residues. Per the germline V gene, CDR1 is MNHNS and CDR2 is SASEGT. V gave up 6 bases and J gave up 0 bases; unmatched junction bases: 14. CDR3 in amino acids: CASRTDTGALSSYEQYF. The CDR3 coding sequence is TGTGCCAGCAGGACTGATACAGGGGCGTTGAGCTCCTACGAGCAGTACTTC.

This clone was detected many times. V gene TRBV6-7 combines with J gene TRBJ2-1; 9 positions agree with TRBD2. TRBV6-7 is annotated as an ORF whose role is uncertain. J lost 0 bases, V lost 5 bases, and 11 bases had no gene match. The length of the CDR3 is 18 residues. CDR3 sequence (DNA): TGTGCCAGCAGTCACCCAAGACCAGCGGGAGGCTCCTACAATGAGCAGTTCTTC. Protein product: CASSHPRPAGGSYNEQFF.

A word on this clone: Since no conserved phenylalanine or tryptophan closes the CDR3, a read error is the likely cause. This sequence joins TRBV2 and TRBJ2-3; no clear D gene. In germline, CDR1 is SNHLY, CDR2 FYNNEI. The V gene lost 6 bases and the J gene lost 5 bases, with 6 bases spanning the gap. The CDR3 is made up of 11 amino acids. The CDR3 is CASRMGDTQYY. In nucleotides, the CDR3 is TGTGCCAGCAGGATGGGAGATACGCAGTATTAT.

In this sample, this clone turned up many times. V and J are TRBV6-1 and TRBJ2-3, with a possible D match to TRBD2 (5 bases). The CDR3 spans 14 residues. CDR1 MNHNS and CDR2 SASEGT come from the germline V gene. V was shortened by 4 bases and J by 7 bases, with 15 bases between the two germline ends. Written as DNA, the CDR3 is TGTGCCAGCAGTGGACGGGGTGGGGAAAATACGCAGTATTTT. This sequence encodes CASSGRGGENTQYF.

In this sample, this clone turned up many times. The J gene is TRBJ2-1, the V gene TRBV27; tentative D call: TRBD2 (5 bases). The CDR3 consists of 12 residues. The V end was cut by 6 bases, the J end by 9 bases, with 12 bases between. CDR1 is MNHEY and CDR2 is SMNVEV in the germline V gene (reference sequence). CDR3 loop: CASSPRVPEQFF. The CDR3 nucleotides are TGTGCCAGCAGCCCGCGGGTGCCTGAGCAGTTCTTC.

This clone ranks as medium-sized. CDR3 nucleotide sequence: TGTGCCTGGGAGGGGCTAGCGGGAGTGGAGCAGTACTTC. It translates to CAWEGLAGVEQYF. The chain joins TRBV30 to TRBJ2-7; 10 bases fit TRBD2. V trimming: 5 bases; J trimming: 7 bases; junction bases outside the gene matches: 8. This CDR3 comprises 13 residues. The germline CDR1 and CDR2 sequences are GTSNPN and SVGIG (reference sequence).

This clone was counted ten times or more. DNA for the CDR3: TGTGCCAGCTCCGGGAAGGAGAACTATGGCTACACCTTC. It yields the protein CASSGKENYGYTF. V gene TRBV28 combines with J gene TRBJ1-2; no clear D. Germline V CDR1 and CDR2: MDHEN, SYDVKM. This CDR3 region has 13 residues. Trimming took 8 bases from V and 2 from J, leaving 12 bases between them.

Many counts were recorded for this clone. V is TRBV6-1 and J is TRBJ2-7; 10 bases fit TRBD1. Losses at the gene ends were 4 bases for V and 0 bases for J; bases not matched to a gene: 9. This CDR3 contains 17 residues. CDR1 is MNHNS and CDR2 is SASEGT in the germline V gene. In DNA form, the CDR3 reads TGTGCCAGCAGTGGAAAAGTGGACAGGGGGTTCTCCTACGAGCAGTACTTC. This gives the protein CASSGKVDRGFSYEQYF.